These 16 T cell receptor beta chains were all obtained from the same sample, sequenced in a study of blood T cell repertoires in COVID-19. Here immunoSEQ multiplex PCR was the method, and the copy in TCRdb shows in-frame clones only, minus some. The sample has over 100,000 clones, just under 80% seen once. The sequencing input was peripheral blood. The origin of the receptors is a man in his sixties with active or convalescent COVID-19.

This sequence joins TRBV5-5 and TRBJ1-5; TRBD1 matches 7 bases. Losses at the gene ends were 4 bases for V and 1 base for J; bases not matched to a gene: 5. This CDR3 spans 15 amino acids. Per germline, CDR1 SGHKS and CDR2 YYEKEE (reference sequence). The CDR3 DNA follows: TGTGCCAGCAGCCCTGACAGGGTGAGCAATCAGCCCCAGCATTTT. Translation gives CASSPDRVSNQPQHF.

The rearrangement uses TRBV28 and TRBJ2-1; D may be TRBD2 (5 bases). The CDR3 is 14 amino acids. V was clipped by 2 bases and J by 6 bases, with 11 bases between them. Germline CDR1 and CDR2: MDHEN and SYDVKM. The CDR3 spells CASSLEGMGNEQFF. CDR3 sequence (DNA): TGTGCCAGCAGTTTAGAGGGAATGGGCAATGAGCAGTTCTTC.

The J gene is TRBJ1-5, the V gene TRBV28, with 8 bases aligning to TRBD1. Per germline, CDR1 MDHEN and CDR2 SYDVKM. The CDR3 runs 15 residues. Trimming at V came to 6 bases and at J to 3 bases, leaving 7 bases not matched to a gene. The CDR3 region is CASRNQGAVNQPQHF. CDR3 DNA sequence: TGTGCCAGCAGGAATCAGGGGGCGGTCAATCAGCCCCAGCATTTT.

J is TRBJ2-2 and V is TRBV11-3; 7 positions agree with TRBD1. This CDR3 comprises 15 residues. CDR1 is SGHNT, CDR2 YENEEA, per germline. The J segment lost 6 bases and the V segment lost 5 bases, leaving 9 bases of the junction unmatched. The CDR3 protein is CASSPEGGLAGELFF. In DNA, the CDR3 is TGTGCCAGCAGCCCGGAAGGGGGCCTAGCCGGGGAGCTGTTTTTT.

The V call is TRBV7-9, the J call TRBJ2-1, with TRBD1 matching 7 bases. J was trimmed by 3 bases and V by 5 bases; bases with no gene match: 4. CDR1 and CDR2 (germline): SEHNR, FQNEAQ (reference sequence). The CDR3 totals 14 residues. The CDR3 DNA follows: TGTGCCAGCAGCGCCCGGGACAGCTACAATGAGCAGTTCTTC. As protein: CASSARDSYNEQFF.

The chain is built from TRBV30 and TRBJ2-3, with TRBD1 matching 12 bases. CDR3 length: 13 residues. J was trimmed by 4 bases and V by 8 bases; bases with no gene match: 4. Looked up from germline, CDR1 is GTSNPN and CDR2 is SVGIG (reference sequence). For the CDR3, the DNA is TGTGCCAGAGGGACAGGGGGCGCAGATACGCAGTATTTT. It encodes CARGTGGADTQYF. Filled out from reference TRBV30 and TRBJ2-3, the complete variable domain reads SQTIHQWPATLVQPVGSPLSLECTVEGTSNPNLYWYRQAAGRGLQLLFYSVGIGQISSEVPQNLSASRPQDRQFILSSKKLLLSDSGFYLCARGTGGADTQYFGPGTRLTVL.

The V call is TRBV5-4, the J call TRBJ2-7; 8 nucleotides match TRBD1. Trimming at V came to 5 bases and at J to 5 bases, leaving 12 bases not matched to a gene. Looked up from germline, CDR1 is SGHNT and CDR2 is YYREEE (reference sequence). This CDR3 has 15 amino acids. Written as DNA, the CDR3 is TGTGCCAGCAGTCCTACTACGGACAGGGCCCACGAGCAGTACTTC. Protein: CASSPTTDRAHEQYF. Combining the CDR3 with reference TRBV5-4 and TRBJ2-7 gives the whole variable domain ETGVTQSPTHLIKTRGQQVTLRCSSQSGHNTVSWYQQALGQGPQFIFQYYREEENGRGNFPPRFSGLQFPNYSSELNVNALELDDSALYLCASSPTTDRAHEQYFGPGTRLTVT.

The rearrangement joins TRBV6-2 or TRBV6-3 to TRBJ2-3, with 7 bases matching TRBD2. Per germline, CDR1 MNHEY and CDR2 SVGEGT. V was clipped by 2 bases and J by 2 bases; unmatched bases: 16. The CDR3 runs 19 residues. The DNA for the CDR3 is TGTGCCAGCAGTTACCCGAAGTCCGGGACTACCCGTGACACAGATACGCAGTATTTT. Its translation: CASSYPKSGTTRDTDTQYF.

This clone was counted between two and nine times. This rearrangement joins TRBV9 to TRBJ1-4; 7 positions match TRBD1. V lost 1 base and J lost 7; bases outside the gene matches: 7. The V gene's germline CDR1 is SGDLS and CDR2 YYNGEE. The CDR3 contains 15 residues. The CDR3 bases are TGTGCCAGCAGCGTAATAGGGACAGAGACTGAAAAACTGTTTTTT. It codes for CASSVIGTETEKLFF.

The V call is TRBV9, the J call TRBJ1-4, with D possibly TRBD1 on 6 matching bases. Germline V gives CDR1 SGDLS, CDR2 YYNGEE. Deletions cut 4 bases from V and 0 bases from J, with 10 bases between. The CDR3 covers 15 residues. The CDR3, as DNA: TGTGCCAGCAGCCAGGGGATTGCAACTAATGAAAAACTGTTTTTT. This gives the protein CASSQGIATNEKLFF.

This chain joins TRBV10-2 and TRBJ2-5; maybe TRBD2 (6 bases). Deletions cut 3 bases from V and 4 bases from J, with 9 bases between. This CDR3 comprises 13 residues. Germline values: CDR1 WSHSY, CDR2 SAAADI. Here the CDR3 reads CASSDEGGETQYF. CDR3 sequence (DNA): TGCGCCAGCAGTGACGAGGGAGGAGAGACCCAGTACTTC.

The V gene is TRBV28, the J gene TRBJ2-7, with 9 bases identical to TRBD1. Unmatched junction bases numbered 2, after V lost 5 bases and J lost 6 bases. CDR1 and CDR2 (germline): MDHEN, SYDVKM. The CDR3 covers 12 residues. CDR3 in DNA: TGTGCCAGCAGTACAGGGGGCATCGAGCAGTACTTC. It is translated as CASSTGGIEQYF. The complete variable domain, with remaining parts taken from reference TRBV28 and TRBJ2-7, reads DVKVTQSSRYLVKRTGEKVFLECVQDMDHENMFWYRQDPGLGLRLIYFSYDVKMKEKGDIPEGYSVSREKKERFSLILESASTNQTSMYLCASSTGGIEQYFGPGTRLTVT.

The chain recombines TRBV7-2 with TRBJ2-1; D not resolved. The CDR3 spans 13 residues. The V and J ends lost 0 bases and 5 bases respectively, with 5 bases between them. Germline assignment: CDR1 SGHTA and CDR2 FQGNSA. The CDR3 protein is CASSLAPNNEQFF. The CDR3 bases are TGTGCCAGCAGCTTAGCCCCAAACAATGAGCAGTTCTTC.

Only a few counts were recorded for this clone. The chain has TRBV5-1 and TRBJ2-2; 7 bases are shared with TRBD2. The CDR3 totals 16 residues. The germline CDR1 and CDR2 sequences are SGHRS and YFSETQ. V was clipped by 4 bases and J by 4 bases; unmatched bases: 10. DNA of the CDR3: TGCGCCAGCAGCCTGGAATATATAGCGGGCACCGGGGAGCTGTTTTTT. Amino acid sequence: CASSLEYIAGTGELFF.

The V call is TRBV2, the J call TRBJ2-2, with 8 bases identical to TRBD2. This CDR3 has 18 amino acids. The trim removed 6 bases at V and 4 bases at J, leaving 16 bases unmatched. CDR1 is SNHLY, CDR2 FYNNEI, per germline. The CDR3 region has the DNA TGTGCCAGCAGCCCAGTCCGAGCGGGAGCTCTATCCACCGGGGAGCTGTTTTTT. The encoded protein is CASSPVRAGALSTGELFF.

V and J are TRBV21-1 and TRBJ2-1; the D call TRBD1 from the table was never checked on the DNA. TRBV21-1 is a recognized pseudogene. The CDR3 runs to 16 residues. The CDR3: CASSKVETGTYNEQFF. CDR3 in DNA: TGTGCCAGCAGCAAGGTGGAGACAGGGACATACAATGAGCAGTTCTTC.